The clone carrying this T cell receptor beta chain was observed once. Looked up from germline, CDR1 is SNHLY and CDR2 is FYNNEI. The CDR3 totals 15 residues. V shed 5 bases and J shed 5 bases, with 13 bases lying between them. This sample stems from a study of control samples from healthy donors and cancer patients. Some clones are missing from TCRdb's copy, which holds only in-frame ones; the method was immunoSEQ multiplex PCR. The repertoire holds approximately 140,000 clones, with roughly nine tenths as singletons. Sequenced input: blood. The TCR was taken from a woman aged 25 to 39 in good health. This chain joins TRBV2 and TRBJ1-6; D call uncertain. The CDR3, as DNA: TGTGCCAGCAGTCTTGACACCTACAATAATTCACCCCTCCACTTT. Translation gives CASSLDTYNNSPLHF. The whole variable domain, remainder taken from reference TRBV2 and TRBJ1-6, is EPEVTQTPSHQVTQMGQEVILRCVPISNHLYFYWYRQILGQKVEFLVSFYNNEISEKSEIFDDQFSVERPDGSNFTLKIRSTKLEDSAMYFCASSLDTYNNSPLHFGNGTRLTVT.